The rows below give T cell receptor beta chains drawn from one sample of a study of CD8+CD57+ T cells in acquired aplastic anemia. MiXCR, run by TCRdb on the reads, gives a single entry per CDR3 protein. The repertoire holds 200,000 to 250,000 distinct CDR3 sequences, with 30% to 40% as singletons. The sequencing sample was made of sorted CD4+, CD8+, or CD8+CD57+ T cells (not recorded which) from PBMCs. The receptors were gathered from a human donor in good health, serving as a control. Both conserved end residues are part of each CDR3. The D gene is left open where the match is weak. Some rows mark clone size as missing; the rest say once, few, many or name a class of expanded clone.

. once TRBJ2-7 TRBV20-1 CSADGPTRDEQYF TGCAGTGCTGACGGGCCCACCCGGGATGAGCAGTACTTC
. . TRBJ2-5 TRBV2 CASKTERERETQYF TGTGCCAGCAAGACGGAAAGGGAACGAGAGACCCAGTACTTC
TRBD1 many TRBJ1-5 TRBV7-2 CASSSTGNQPQHF TGTGCCAGCAGCTCGACAGGGAATCAGCCCCAGCATTTT
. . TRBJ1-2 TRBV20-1 CSAPGQMNYGYTF TGCAGTGCCCCCGGACAGATGAACTATGGCTACACCTTC
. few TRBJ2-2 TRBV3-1 CASSQIFTGELFF TGTGCCAGCAGCCAAATATTTACCGGGGAGCTGTTTTTT
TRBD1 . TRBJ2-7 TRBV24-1 CATRGGTGRYEQYF TGTGCCACCAGAGGAGGGACAGGGCGGTACGAGCAGTACTTC
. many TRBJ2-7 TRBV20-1 CSARRPTDPYEQYF TGCAGTGCTAGGAGACCGACCGATCCCTACGAGCAGTACTTC
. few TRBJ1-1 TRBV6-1 CASSVEFQGIKTEAFF TGTGCCAGCAGCGTAGAATTCCAGGGTATTAAGACTGAAGCTTTCTTT
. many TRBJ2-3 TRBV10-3 CAISAEITGRTQYF TGTGCCATCAGTGCCGAAATAACAGGGAGAACGCAGTATTTT
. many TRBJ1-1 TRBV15 CATSRGVWGRRTEAFF TGTGCCACCAGCAGAGGTGTTTGGGGGCGCCGAACTGAAGCTTTCTTT
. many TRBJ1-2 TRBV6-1 CASSEAQGLVYGYTF TGTGCCAGCAGTGAAGCGCAGGGGTTGGTATATGGCTACACCTTC
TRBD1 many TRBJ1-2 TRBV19 CASSAGQGNGYTF TGTGCCAGTAGCGCGGGACAGGGGAATGGCTACACCTTC
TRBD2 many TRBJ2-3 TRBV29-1 CSVAQLAGGTDTQYF TGCAGCGTAGCTCAACTAGCGGGAGGTACAGATACGCAGTATTTT
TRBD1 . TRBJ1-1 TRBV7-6 CASSLERGRRSRGTEAFF TGTGCCAGCAGCTTAGAAAGGGGGCGCAGGAGTAGAGGCACTGAAGCTTTCTTT
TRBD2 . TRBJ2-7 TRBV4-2 CASSQENLSGGAYEQYF TGTGCCAGCAGCCAAGAAAATCTAAGCGGGGGTGCCTACGAGCAGTACTTC
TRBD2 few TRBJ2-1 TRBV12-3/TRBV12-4 CASSLLGLAGANEQFF TGTGCCAGCAGTTTGCTGGGACTAGCGGGGGCCAATGAGCAGTTCTTC
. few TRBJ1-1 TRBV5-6 CASSLEFSVTNTEAFF TGTGCCAGCAGCTTGGAATTCTCCGTAACTAACACTGAAGCTTTCTTT
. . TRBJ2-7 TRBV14 CASSQGTTIFTYEQYF TGTGCCAGCAGCCAAGGGACTACTATTTTTACCTACGAGCAGTACTTC
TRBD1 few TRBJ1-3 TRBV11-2 CASSFGQVRGNTIYF TGTGCCAGCAGCTTCGGACAGGTTCGAGGAAACACCATATATTTT
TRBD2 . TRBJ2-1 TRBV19 CASNWIAGHNEQFF TGTGCCAGTAATTGGATAGCGGGTCACAATGAGCAGTTCTTC
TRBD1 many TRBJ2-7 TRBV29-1 CSVRQGANSYEQYF TGCAGCGTGCGACAGGGGGCAAACTCCTACGAGCAGTACTTC
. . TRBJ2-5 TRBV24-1 CATSDFSTGETQYF TGTGCCACCAGTGATTTCAGCACTGGAGAGACCCAGTACTTC
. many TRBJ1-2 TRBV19 CASSIVKGGYGYTF TGTGCCAGTAGTATAGTGAAAGGAGGCTATGGCTACACCTTC
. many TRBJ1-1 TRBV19 CASRAEGNTEAFF TGTGCCAGCCGAGCCGAGGGTAACACTGAAGCTTTCTTT
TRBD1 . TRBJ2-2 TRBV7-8 CASSSHRGLLTTGELFF TGTGCCAGCAGCTCTCACAGGGGGCTACTGACCACCGGGGAGCTGTTTTTT
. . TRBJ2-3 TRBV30 CAWAVGTDTQYF TGTGCCTGGGCAGTGGGCACAGATACGCAGTATTTT
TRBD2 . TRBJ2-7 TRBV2 CASTSGTSGKNYEQYF TGTGCCAGCACTTCGGGGACTAGCGGGAAAAACTACGAGCAGTACTTC
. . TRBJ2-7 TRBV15 CATSRTQGNEQYF TGTGCCACCAGCAGAACTCAGGGAAACGAGCAGTACTTC
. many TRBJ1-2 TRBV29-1 CSVLRGSYGYTF TGCAGCGTTTTAAGGGGTAGCTATGGCTACACCTTC
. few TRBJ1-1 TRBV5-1 CASSLVADTEAFF TGCGCCAGCAGCTTGGTTGCGGACACTGAAGCTTTCTTT
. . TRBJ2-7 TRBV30 CAWRARVYTYEQYF TGTGCCTGGAGGGCCCGGGTCTACACCTACGAGCAGTACTTC